The clone carrying this T cell receptor (beta chain) has only a few counts. This sample stems from a study of T cells after yellow fever vaccination. Study summary: It was SMART-Seq v4 Ultra Low Input that prepared the fractions with low cell numbers.

Making TCR cDNA involved 5'RACE template switching, which added UMIs and a universal primer site. TCRdb reprocessed the 5' RACE reads with MiXCR, giving one entry per CDR3 protein. The repertoire holds roughly 500,000 distinct CDR3 sequences, with approximately 21% as singletons. Germline assignment: CDR1 SGHRS and CDR2 YFSETQ. The CDR3 runs to 14 residues. Trimming left V 0 bases short and J 6 bases short, with 10 bases between. The chain couples TRBV5-1 to TRBJ2-1, with D uncertain. The sample consisted of PBMCs, taken 15 days after the yellow fever booster vaccination. This sequence originates from a man aged 25-40 years who received the YFV17D yellow fever vaccine. The CDR3, as DNA: TGCGCCAGCAGCTTGGGGGGTGTTTTCAATGAGCAGTTCTTC. Its translation is CASSLGGVFNEQFF.